This TCR beta chain was recovered during a study of T cells in Graves' hyperthyroidism and ophthalmopathy. The overall study: Blood was drawn when the patient was first diagnosed and still untreated.

Germline CDR1 reads SEHNR; CDR2 reads FQNEAQ (reference sequence). V lost 4 bases and J 2 bases, leaving 10 bases between the germline ends. The CDR3 loop spans 14 amino acids. Regions amplified from RNA transcripts were the TCR beta CDR3 regions. HTBI primers drove first-round RT-PCR of the TCR CDR3. TCRdb re-derived calls from the multiplex PCR reads in MiXCR, one entry per CDR3 protein. Of about 640,000 distinct CDR3 sequences listed, about 14% are singletons. The gene calls are TRBV7-9 and TRBJ2-3; D perhaps matches TRBD2 (5 bases). Sequencing was carried out using blood. This receptor was identified in a woman between 45 and 60 years old with Graves' ophthalmopathy. CDR3 residues: CASSSLRDTDTQYF. The CDR3 nucleotides read TGTGCCAGCAGCTCCTTACGGGACACAGATACGCAGTATTTT.